This record looks at one T cell receptor beta chain sequence and its context. The CDR3 spans 13 residues. V was shortened by 3 bases and J by 1 base, with 7 bases between the two germline ends. This specimen comes from a study of CD8 T cells in ankylosing spondylitis. MiXCR, run by TCRdb on the 5' RACE reads, gives a single entry per CDR3 protein. Of approximately 24,000 distinct CDR3 sequences detected, 13% appear once; the ten largest clones hold 30% to 45%. This chain uses TRBV12-3 or TRBV12-4 with TRBJ2-7; D ambiguous. Input material: blood. This receptor was identified in a male donor with ankylosing spondylitis or in good health (not recorded which). The CDR3 DNA sequence: TGTGCCAGCAGTTTCGGTGGTTCCTACGAGCAGTACGTC. Residues: CASSFGGSYEQYV.